This entry lists 13 T cell receptor beta chains sequenced from one sample in a study of human T cells and chemical hapten exposure. TCRdb analysed the RACE reads with MiXCR anew, one entry per CDR3 protein. The sample carries 300,000 to 450,000 distinct CDR3 sequences, 4.5% to 6% recorded once. Time point described: pre-sensitization, week 0. The sample's treatment: therapeutic diphenylcyclopropenone sensitization with weekly scalp DPC. The sample was whole blood, taken in connection with sensitization to the hapten diphenylcyclopropenone (DPC). The receptors here all came from a woman aged 45-65 years with alopecia areata. Some clones in this sample may be carry-over from other donors' samples.

This clonotype showed up just a few times. The V and J genes are TRBV6-6 and TRBJ1-2; D is ambiguous. The germline gives CDR1 MNHNY, CDR2 SVGAGI (reference sequence). V lost 4 bases to trimming and J lost 4 bases, with 16 bases between them. There are 15 residues in the CDR3. The CDR3 nucleotides are TGTGCCAGCAGTTTTTCCTTCGCCGAGGCCTATGGCTACACCTTC. Protein product: CASSFSFAEAYGYTF.

Remarks on this clonotype: Since no conserved phenylalanine or tryptophan closes the CDR3, a read error is the likely cause. This chain connects TRBV6-5 to TRBJ2-4; the D gene is possibly TRBD1 (5 bases). The CDR3 extends over 15 amino acids. Trimming removed 3 bases from V and 3 bases from J, with 12 bases in between. Germline V lookup: CDR1 MNHEY, CDR2 SVGAGI. The CDR3 loop is CASSYQGMGKNIQYL. The CDR3, as DNA: TGTGCCAGCAGTTATCAGGGAATGGGCAAAAACATTCAGTACCTC.

This clonotype was recorded at least ten times. The chain combines TRBV6-2 or TRBV6-3 with TRBJ2-1, with D possibly matching TRBD2 (7 bases). The CDR3 runs 14 residues. V lost 7 bases and J lost 8, with 18 bases in between. Germline-derived CDR1 and CDR2 are MNHEY and SVGEGT. The CDR3 DNA sequence: TGTGCCAGCATGAGGGGGGGCCCCCGGGATGAGCAGTTCTTC. Amino acids: CASMRGGPRDEQFF.

Many counts were recorded for this clonotype. This chain's CDR3 is CSASPVSGRSETQYF. The CDR3 DNA follows: TGCAGTGCTAGTCCCGTGTCGGGGAGGAGTGAGACCCAGTACTTC. The gene calls are TRBV20-1 and TRBJ2-5; the D gene is possibly TRBD2 (6 bases). Trimming removed 3 bases from V and 5 bases from J, with 19 bases in between. Germline loops: CDR1 DFQATT, CDR2 SNEGSKA (reference sequence). The CDR3 spans 15 residues.

This clonotype was seen repeatedly, ten times or more. The junction and the germline gene differ at one end; a read error may be behind it. The genes are TRBV14 and TRBJ2-1, with 10 bases lining up with TRBD1. Germline V CDR1 and CDR2: SGHDN, FVKESK. CDR3 length: 13 amino acids. CDR3 amino acids: CASSPYGQGEKPF. In DNA, the CDR3 is TGTGCCAGCAGCCCATATGGACAGGGGGAGAAACCATTC.

This rearrangement joins TRBV6-5 to TRBJ2-7; D assignment may be TRBD1 or TRBD2 (5 bases each). V lost 1 base and J 1 base, leaving 14 bases between the germline ends. The CDR3 is made up of 16 amino acids. Germline CDR1 is MNHEY and CDR2 is SVGAGI. CDR3 bases: TGTGCCAGCAGTTACTTCAAAGGGACGGGATCCTACGAGCAGTACTTC. Translation: CASSYFKGTGSYEQYF.

This clonotype was counted a few times. This chain connects TRBV4-3 to TRBJ2-1; 13 bases line up with TRBD2. The CDR3 has 18 amino acids. CDR1 and CDR2 (germline): LGHNA, YSLEER. V was clipped by 4 bases and J by 0 bases; unmatched bases: 6. The CDR3 bases are TGCGCCAGCAGCCCGACTAGCGGGAGGTCCAGCTCCTACAATGAGCAGTTCTTC. It encodes CASSPTSGRSSSYNEQFF.

This clonotype was found many times. V gene TRBV27 combines with J gene TRBJ2-2, with no clear D. The length of the CDR3 is 12 residues. CDR1 is MNHEY, CDR2 SMNVEV, per germline (reference sequence). V gave up 3 bases and J gave up 6 bases, with 5 bases separating them. The CDR3 sequence: CASSFWAGELFF. CDR3 in DNA: TGTGCCAGCAGTTTTTGGGCCGGGGAGCTGTTTTTT.

This clonotype has only a few counts. V gene TRBV6-5 combines with J gene TRBJ2-7; D might be TRBD2 (6 bases). V gave up 0 bases and J gave up 3 bases, with 12 bases separating them. Germline lookup yields CDR1 MNHEY and CDR2 SVGAGI. The CDR3 consists of 15 residues. The DNA of the CDR3 is TGTGCCAGCAGTTACTCGGGCGGGGTTCGCTACGAGCAGTACTTC. Translating it yields CASSYSGGVRYEQYF.

The V call is TRBV28, the J call TRBJ2-7; D is undetermined. This CDR3 region has 13 residues. Germline V lookup: CDR1 MDHEN, CDR2 SYDVKM. The V and J ends lost 5 bases and 4 bases respectively, with 12 bases between them. CDR3 residues: CASSNRAPYEQYF. CDR3 DNA: TGTGCCAGCAGTAATCGGGCCCCATACGAGCAGTACTTC. Looking up the rest from reference TRBV28 and TRBJ2-7 gives the full variable domain: DVKVTQSSRYLVKRTGEKVFLECVQDMDHENMFWYRQDPGLGLRLIYFSYDVKMKEKGDIPEGYSVSREKKERFSLILESASTNQTSMYLCASSNRAPYEQYFGPGTRLTVT.

This clonotype showed up many times. The rearrangement joins TRBV20-1 to TRBJ2-7; 12 bases agree with TRBD2. The CDR3 contains 14 residues. Losses at the gene ends were 3 bases for V and 5 bases for J; bases not matched to a gene: 5. The germline gives CDR1 DFQATT, CDR2 SNEGSKA (reference sequence). The CDR3 nucleotides read TGCAGTGCTAGGGGAGCTAGCGGGGGGGACGAGCAGTACTTC. Encoded protein: CSARGASGGDEQYF.

The chain joins TRBV6-5 to TRBJ1-2; 8 bases fit TRBD1. V lost 6 bases, J lost 7 bases, and 7 bases stayed unmatched. This CDR3 has 13 amino acids. Germline assignment: CDR1 MNHEY and CDR2 SVGAGI. CDR3 loop: CASSLRTGSGYTF. The CDR3 nucleotides read TGTGCCAGCAGCCTGAGGACAGGGTCTGGCTACACCTTC.

The J gene is TRBJ2-1, the V gene TRBV5-4; 8 nucleotides line up with TRBD2. Trimming removed 1 base from V and 7 bases from J; junction bases left unmatched: 7. The germline V gene has CDR1 SGHNT and CDR2 YYREEE (reference sequence). The CDR3 sequence is 15 residues long. The DNA for the CDR3 is TGTGCCAGCAGCTTGAGGTTGGGACTAGGAAATGAGCAGTTCTTC. Translation: CASSLRLGLGNEQFF.